The clone carrying this T cell receptor beta chain was counted a single time. The sample comes from a study of control samples from healthy donors and cancer patients. Germline assignment: CDR1 SGHRS and CDR2 YFSETQ. This CDR3 spans 13 amino acids. With 0 bases removed from V and 9 bases from J, the gap between germline ends came to 10 bases. Clones were sequenced by immunoSEQ multiplex PCR, and TCRdb holds only the in-frame ones, with some missing. The data show under 130,000 clones, approximately 90% seen once. The sample was PBMCs. The V and J genes are TRBV5-1 and TRBJ1-5; D not certain. This clonotype originated in a man aged 55-75 years with lung cancer. The chain's CDR3 is CASSLDSQGPQHF. The CDR3 nucleotides read TGCGCCAGCAGCTTGGATTCACAAGGGCCCCAGCATTTT.